This section outlines one TCR beta chain sequence together with its context. A few counts support this clonotype. Its cognate antigen has yet to be identified. The input lacks base qualities; no much larger clone sits a single base away. The data are from a study of T cells after yellow fever vaccination (dated by TCRdb to the late 2010s). Looking at the study overall: The SMART-Seq v4 Ultra Low Input RNA kit was used to prepare libraries from fractions with low cell numbers. Blood was drawn at multiple timepoints before and after primary and secondary immunization, with bulk PBMC replicates and cell subsets isolated. The cohort comprised two healthy male donors, one aged 18 to 29 and one aged 30 to 39 years. To follow T-cell clones before and after primary and booster YFV17D yellow fever vaccination, bulk TCR alpha and beta repertoires were sequenced over time.

Summary of the overall study and its limitations: Most clones expanded after primary vaccination (96% of CD4 and 88% of CD8) were re-detected after the booster, suggesting that broad memory maintenance occurred. The secondary T-cell response was weaker than the primary response but faster, peaking on day 5 instead of day 15. A small fraction of clonotypes appeared in both the CD4 and CD8 compartments, likely as a result of convergent recombination. Because the study included only a couple of donors, the extent to which the findings can be generalized is limited. Because abundant contaminating clonotypes from the bulk population could be contained in FACS-sorted repertoires, computational filtering was required.

This sample's treatment or condition label indicates: live attenuated yellow fever vaccine strain. At every blood-draw timepoint, two biological replicates of bulk PBMCs were collected. A standard Ficoll-Paque protocol was used to isolate PBMCs from peripheral blood. TriZol was used to extract RNA from bulk PBMCs, CD4 and CD8 fractions, and dextramer-positive and dextramer-negative fractions. The CDR3 has 14 amino acids, counting the end cysteine and phenylalanine. The only DNA kept is the CDR3, 42 bases in frame from the first base. Looking up the germline V gene yields CDR1 LGHNA and CDR2 YSLEER. Relative to germline, V is missing 3 bases and J is missing 5 bases, with 6 bases of the junction outside any gene match. TCR cDNA was synthesized by 5'RACE template switching, which introduced a universal primer site and unique molecular identifiers. cDNA synthesis was primed from both the TCR alpha and TCR beta constant segments. Libraries were amplified in two PCR steps, with sample barcodes and sequencing adapters added in the second step. Sequencing of libraries was performed on Illumina HiSeq 2500 (2x100 bp) or NovaSeq (2x150 bp). Regarding the original processing steps: MIGEC handled demultiplexing of reads and collapsing into UMI consensus sequences, while MiXCR performed V(D)J alignment. Vaccine-responding clonotypes were defined with edgeR using replicate PBMC samples, requiring FDR below 0.01 and a log2 fold change above 5 up to day 15. Bulk clonotypes were assigned CD4 or CD8 identity according to which sequenced CD4 or CD8 repertoire held them at higher abundance. Through fastp at Q25 and MiXCR, TCRdb rebuilt clones from the public reads, retaining in-frame beta chains. Each entry merges the rows of one CDR3 protein and shows their most common DNA and genes. Here the V and J calls rest on TCRdb's processing, not on the authors' analysis. The sample table contains some 600,000 distinct CDR3 sequences; only one count was recorded for roughly a sixth of them. The leading ten clones occupy 17% of the sample.

The chain links TRBV4-3 with TRBJ2-7, with 8 bases aligning to TRBD2. The specimen was PBMCs, collected about 5 days after the first yellow fever vaccination. This sequence originates from a man aged 18-30 years who received the YFV17D yellow fever vaccine. The CDR3 protein: CASSQVAGSNEQYF. The DNA sequence is TGCGCCAGCAGCCAGGTAGCGGGGAGTAACGAGCAGTACTTC.